The source of this TCR beta chain is a study of T cell changes during pregnancy in multiple sclerosis. V lost 1 base to trimming and J lost 11 bases, with 14 bases between them. This CDR3 is 13 amino acids long. From germline, CDR1 is SGHTA and CDR2 FQGNSA. Repertoires were generated with immunoSEQ multiplex PCR, while TCRdb's copy carries only in-frame clones and drops some. Of 60,000 or so clones in the sample, approximately 90% were seen once. In this sample, this clone turned up once. This TCR was sampled from a female donor in good health, enrolled as a control in a pregnancy study. The chain links TRBV7-2 to TRBJ1-1; possible D gene TRBD1, 6 bases. The material was peripheral blood, obtained in the first trimester of pregnancy. DNA for the CDR3: TGTGCCAGCAGCTTAGAGTTACGGGACATCGCTTTCTTT. Protein product: CASSLELRDIAFF. The variable domain in full, with the rest retrieved from reference TRBV7-2 and TRBJ1-1, is GAGVSQSPSNKVTEKGKDVELRCDPISGHTALYWYRQSLGQGLEFLIYFQGNSAPDKSGLPSDRFSAERTGGSVSTLTIQRTQQEDSAVYLCASSLELRDIAFFGQGTRLTVV.